Each of the 9 T cell receptor beta chains below was sequenced from the same sample in a study of Ad26.COV2.S vaccination and SARS-CoV-2 variants. The treatment: some 20 received Ad26.COV2.S at low or high dose, single or two shots; about 5 received placebo; per-sample allocation not given. Material that was analyzed had been drawn on day 63 after the first vaccine or placebo injection. Libraries were prepared by immunoSEQ multiplex PCR; TCRdb keeps only in-frame clonotypes and omits some of them. The sample records around 300,000 clones, 90% being singletons. The sequenced sample was peripheral blood, obtained in a trial of Ad26.COV2.S vaccine versus placebo. The receptors were gathered from a person between 18 and 65 years old who received the Ad26.COV2.S COVID-19 vaccine or a placebo.

The V gene is TRBV7-9, the J gene TRBJ2-7; D is ambiguous. The CDR3 consists of 12 residues. The V gene lost 1 base and the J gene lost 5 bases, with 6 bases spanning the gap. Germline lookup yields CDR1 SEHNR and CDR2 FQNEAQ (reference sequence). The DNA of the CDR3 is TGTGCCAGCAGCTTAGAGGAACACGAGCAGTACTTC. This sequence encodes CASSLEEHEQYF.

The J gene is TRBJ2-3, the V gene TRBV28, with D unresolved. Looked up from germline, CDR1 is MDHEN and CDR2 is SYDVKM. The CDR3 contains 14 residues. V was clipped by 3 bases and J by 0 bases, with 7 bases between them. Written as DNA, the CDR3 is TGTGCCAGCAGTTTCGGGCAGAGCACAGATACGCAGTATTTT. It is translated as CASSFGQSTDTQYF. Combining the CDR3 with reference TRBV28 and TRBJ2-3 gives the whole variable domain DVKVTQSSRYLVKRTGEKVFLECVQDMDHENMFWYRQDPGLGLRLIYFSYDVKMKEKGDIPEGYSVSREKKERFSLILESASTNQTSMYLCASSFGQSTDTQYFGPGTRLTVL.

The chain recombines TRBV5-6 with TRBJ1-1, with a weak D call TRBD1 (5 bases). The V and J ends lost 0 bases and 5 bases respectively, with 14 bases between them. The CDR3 covers 15 residues. Germline CDR1 SGHDT, CDR2 YYEEEE. The CDR3 coding sequence is TGTGCCAGCAGCTTGGTTGGGTGGGGACCTACTGAAGCTTTCTTT. Translating gives CASSLVGWGPTEAFF.

This clone has just one count. The J gene is TRBJ2-3, the V gene TRBV12-3 or TRBV12-4; a weak D match, TRBD2 (5 bases). This CDR3 region has 13 residues. The V and J ends lost 5 bases and 5 bases respectively, with 11 bases between them. The CDR3, as DNA: TGTGCCAGCAGTCGAGGCGGGTTAGATACGCAGTATTTT. It yields the protein CASSRGGLDTQYF.

To note about this clone: At one boundary the junction diverges from the germline segment, which might be a read error. V and J are TRBV7-2 and TRBJ2-3; 10 bases align to TRBD2. The CDR3 consists of 15 residues. The germline V gene encodes CDR1 SGHTA and CDR2 FQGNSA. The chain's CDR3 is CASTLAGGGADTQYF. CDR3 bases: TGTGCCAGCACCTTAGCGGGGGGTGGCGCAGATACGCAGTATTTT.

This chain links TRBV9 with TRBJ2-5, with TRBD2 matching over 10 bases. V gave up 0 bases and J gave up 4 bases; unmatched junction bases: 9. Germline V gene lookup returns CDR1 SGDLS and CDR2 YYNGEE. This CDR3 is built from 17 residues. The CDR3 region has the DNA TGTGCCAGCAGCGTAGGACCGGGAGCGGGAGGGGGAGAGACCCAGTACTTC. It encodes CASSVGPGAGGGETQYF.

This chain uses TRBV10-1 with TRBJ1-3; 7 bases map to TRBD1. This CDR3 is 12 amino acids long. V trimming: 4 bases; J trimming: 9 bases; junction bases outside the gene matches: 3. Germline V gives CDR1 WNHNN, CDR2 SYGVQD (reference sequence). CDR3 loop: CASSGTGGTIYF. In DNA, the CDR3 is TGCGCCAGCAGTGGGACAGGAGGCACCATATATTTT.

This clone was observed a single time. The chain couples TRBV4-1 to TRBJ1-3; D may be TRBD1 (5 bases). The V end lost 4 bases, the J end lost 1 base, and 20 bases lay between the germline ends. Germline CDR1 reads MGHRA; CDR2 reads YSYEKL. CDR3 length equals 18 residues. CDR3 nucleotide sequence: TGCGCCAGCAGCCGAGGAATCGGTCGGACACGATCTGGAAACACCATATATTTT. This codes for CASSRGIGRTRSGNTIYF.

The chain combines TRBV7-2 with TRBJ2-1; D might be TRBD2 (6 bases). The germline V gene has CDR1 SGHTA and CDR2 FQGNSA. Trimming removed 1 base at V and 6 bases at J, with 7 bases between. The CDR3 spans 13 residues. CDR3 nucleotides: TGTGCCAGCAGCTTAGGGGGGGTCAATGAGCAGTTCTTC. Its protein product is CASSLGGVNEQFF.